This passage covers 9 T cell receptor beta chains from one sample sequenced in a study of long-term antiretroviral therapy in people with HIV (dated by TCRdb to between 2021 and 2022). Sequencing of the TRB variable region was done with the immunoSEQ hsTCRB v3.0 assay at survey level resolution. Held by TCRdb, this immuneACCESS table contains in-frame sequences only and omits some clones. Under half of the omission traces to an unresolved V gene where checked; the cause of the rest is unknown. Here the sample has some 30,000 clones; roughly 97% occur a single time. The ten biggest clones cover over 1.5% of the sample. Sample: unsorted PBMCs, taken 7.6 years after starting antiretroviral therapy. Receptor source: a man aged 30 to 45 with HIV.

This chain uses TRBV7-9 with TRBJ2-7; tentatively, D is TRBD1 (5 bases). V was shortened by 4 bases and J by 4 bases, with 17 bases between the two germline ends. The germline gives CDR1 SEHNR, CDR2 FQNEAQ (reference sequence). This CDR3 contains 15 residues. CDR3 loop: CASSSPQTEIYEQYF. Written as DNA, the CDR3 is TGTGCCAGCAGCTCCCCCCAGACAGAGATTTACGAGCAGTACTTC.

The genes are TRBV11-2 and TRBJ2-7, with TRBD2 as a possible D gene (5 bases). Germline V gene lookup returns CDR1 SGHAT and CDR2 FQNNGV. V shed 2 bases and J shed 5 bases, with 7 bases lying between them. The CDR3 covers 12 residues. CDR3 in amino acids: CASSLSGDEQYF. In nucleotides, the CDR3 is TGTGCCAGCAGCTTATCCGGGGACGAGCAGTACTTC.

The rearrangement uses TRBV7-9 and TRBJ2-2; D is unclear. This CDR3 contains 13 residues. Trimming cost V 5 bases and J 5 bases, with 9 bases left between them. The V gene's germline CDR1 is SEHNR and CDR2 FQNEAQ (reference sequence). The CDR3 sequence is CASSLDGTGELFF. CDR3 sequence (DNA): TGTGCCAGCAGCCTAGACGGAACCGGGGAGCTGTTTTTT.

The chain carries TRBV29-1 and TRBJ2-3, with TRBD2 matching over 11 bases. The CDR3 sequence is 14 residues long. Per germline, CDR1 SQVTM and CDR2 ANQGSEA. Trimming cost V 7 bases and J 6 bases; bases outside gene matches: 9. The CDR3 loop reads CSGEGLAGGDTQYF. The CDR3 nucleotides read TGCAGCGGAGAGGGGCTAGCGGGAGGCGATACGCAGTATTTT.

The V and J genes are TRBV7-9 and TRBJ2-3; TRBD2 is a possible D gene (6 bases). The V gene lost 3 bases and the J gene lost 6 bases, with 10 bases spanning the gap. This CDR3 region has 13 residues. CDR1 and CDR2 (germline): SEHNR, FQNEAQ (reference sequence). This CDR3 reads CASSFRELDTQYF. DNA of the CDR3: TGTGCCAGCAGCTTCCGGGAGCTGGATACGCAGTATTTT.

The chain carries TRBV10-3 and TRBJ1-2, with D maybe TRBD1 (6 bases). The CDR3 length is 19 residues. Trimming removed 4 bases at V and 2 bases at J, with 26 bases between. Germline CDR1 and CDR2: ENHRY and SYGVKD. CDR3 sequence: CAISVGERTDATPNYGYTF. As DNA, the CDR3 is TGTGCCATCAGTGTTGGGGAGAGGACAGATGCGACACCAAACTATGGCTACACCTTC.

The chain couples TRBV7-2 to TRBJ2-2; 15 bases are shared with TRBD2. Looked up from germline, CDR1 is SGHTA and CDR2 is FQGNSA. The CDR3 covers 17 residues. J lost 6 bases, V lost 4 bases, and 6 bases had no gene match. CDR3 in amino acids: CASSWTSGRAFAGELFF. The CDR3 nucleotides read TGTGCCAGCAGCTGGACTAGCGGGAGGGCCTTCGCCGGGGAGCTGTTTTTT.

This clone occurred once. The chain carries TRBV9 and TRBJ2-1, with D possibly being TRBD1 or TRBD2 (9 bases each). Looked up from germline, CDR1 is SGDLS and CDR2 is YYNGEE. The CDR3 loop spans 14 amino acids. V lost 7 bases, J lost 8 bases, and 19 bases lay in between. CDR3 sequence (DNA): TGTGCCAGCGCGGGGGGGACAGGGCAGTATGAGCAGTTCTTC. Amino acids: CASAGGTGQYEQFF.

This chain joins TRBV9 and TRBJ1-1, with D possibly being TRBD1 (6 bases). This CDR3 has 15 residues. Looked up from germline, CDR1 is SGDLS and CDR2 is YYNGEE. Between the trimmed V and J ends, which lost 3 bases and 5 bases, there was a span of 17 bases. Here the CDR3 DNA reads TGTGCCAGCAGCGCAGACGGGGGGCCGGGGACTGAAGCTTTCTTT. Its translation: CASSADGGPGTEAFF.